Below, 4 T cell receptor beta chains from the same sample are listed, as sequenced in a study of CD8 T cells in ankylosing spondylitis. Study-level points and caveats: A motif in TCR beta, a set of several highly homologous variants, appeared characteristic of ankylosing spondylitis blood.

TCRdb processed the 5' RACE reads anew with MiXCR; each CDR3 protein has one entry. This table has approximately 400,000 distinct CDR3 sequences, 25% to 30% appearing once. Antigens of these TCRs are unknown. Specimen: blood, either unsorted or a sorted T cell fraction (not recorded which). The receptors shown here come from a male donor with ankylosing spondylitis.

The chain uses TRBV7-2 and TRBJ2-1; maybe TRBD2 (6 bases). Germline V gene sequence: CDR1 SGHTA, CDR2 FQGNSA. The CDR3 contains 16 residues. Trimming took 5 bases from V and 6 from J, leaving 20 bases between them. CDR3 region: CASSRNSGRIGNEQFF. For the CDR3, the DNA is TGTGCCAGCAGCCGCAATAGCGGAAGGATTGGCAATGAGCAGTTCTTC.

The chain combines TRBV12-3 or TRBV12-4 with TRBJ2-1; D is undetermined. This CDR3 comprises 14 residues. V was shortened by 8 bases and J by 3 bases, with 14 bases between the two germline ends. The CDR3 DNA is TGTGCCAGCTCTTTGACGGCAGGCTACAATGAGCAGTTCTTC. Its translation is CASSLTAGYNEQFF.

The gene calls are TRBV7-9 and TRBJ2-3; 7 bases match TRBD2. V shed 5 bases and J 8 bases; nucleotides not matched to a gene: 10. This CDR3 has 14 amino acids. In germline, CDR1 is SEHNR, CDR2 FQNEAQ (reference sequence). The CDR3 DNA is TGTGCCAGCAGCGCCCTAGCGGCAGTGGGTACGCAGTATTTT. Protein sequence: CASSALAAVGTQYF.

The table lists this clonotype with many counts. The chain uses TRBV2 and TRBJ2-5; tentatively, D is TRBD2 (6 bases). Trimming removed 7 bases at V and 1 base at J, with 10 bases between. The germline V gene encodes CDR1 SNHLY and CDR2 FYNNEI. There are 13 residues in the CDR3. The CDR3 DNA follows: TGTGCCAGCACTCGGGGGTCCCAAGAGACCCAGTACTTC. This codes for CASTRGSQETQYF.